The clone carrying this TCR beta chain was detected a few times. No antigen is known for it. CD4+ naive, central memory, regulatory and stem cell-like memory subsets were isolated by sorting on CD45RO/CCR7/CD25/CD127/CD95/CD27. The data derive from a study of beta chain features in type 1 diabetes. Regarding the study as a whole: In type 1 diabetes patients, VDJ junctions had fewer insertions; deletions at these junctions were more frequent.

Sequencing targeted expressed TCRB transcripts, as all isolated RNA had been reverse transcribed. The data were produced by immunoSEQ multiplex PCR, yet TCRdb's version contains in-frame clones alone and is incomplete. This sample yields more than 150,000 clones, of which 10% to 15% are seen a single time; 0.62% belongs to the top ten. The specimen was central memory CD4+ T cells from blood. The clonotype comes from a woman between 18 and 30 years old in good health.

CDR3 residues: CAIRTQGLVTEAFF. The CDR3 bases are TGTGCCATCAGGACCCAGGGGTTGGTCACTGAAGCTTTCTTT. The V gene is TRBV7-9, the J gene TRBJ1-1, with a weak D call TRBD1 (6 bases). V lost 10 bases and J 4 bases, leaving 19 bases between the germline ends. Germline loops: CDR1 SEHNR, CDR2 FQNEAQ (reference sequence). The CDR3 consists of 14 residues.